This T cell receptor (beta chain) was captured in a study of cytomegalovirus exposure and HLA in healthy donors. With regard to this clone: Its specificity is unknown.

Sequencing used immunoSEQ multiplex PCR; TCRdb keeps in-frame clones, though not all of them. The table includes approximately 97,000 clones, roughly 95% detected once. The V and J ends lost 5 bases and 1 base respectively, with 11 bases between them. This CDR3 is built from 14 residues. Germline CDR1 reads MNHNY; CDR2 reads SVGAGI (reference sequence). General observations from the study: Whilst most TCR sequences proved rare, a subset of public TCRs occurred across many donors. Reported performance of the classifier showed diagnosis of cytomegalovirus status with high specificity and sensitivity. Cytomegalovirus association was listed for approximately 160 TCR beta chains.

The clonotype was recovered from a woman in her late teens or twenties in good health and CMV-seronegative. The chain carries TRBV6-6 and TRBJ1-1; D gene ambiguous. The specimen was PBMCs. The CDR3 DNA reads TGTGCCAGCAGTCCCAACGACAAGAACACTGAAGCTTTCTTT. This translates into CASSPNDKNTEAFF.